This TCR beta chain was recovered during a study of OX40 agonist ivuxolimab in advanced cancers. Across the study: The eligibility criteria allowed prior anti-PD-1, anti-PD-L1 or anti-CTLA-4 therapy, and 30% to 40% had some.

Generated by immunoSEQ multiplex PCR, the TCRdb table keeps only in-frame clones and is missing some. The table records 81,000 or so clones, roughly 91% of them present only once. Broader study findings: There was clonal expansion of CD4+ and CD8+ blood T cells by week 6 at 0.1 to 3.0 mg/kg.

This CDR3 region has 15 residues. Germline assignment: CDR1 LNHDA and CDR2 SQIVND (reference sequence). V lost 1 base, J lost 9 bases, and 7 bases stayed unmatched. This clone was detected only once. The antigen is unknown. This chain uses TRBV19 with TRBJ2-1; 9 bases match TRBD2. The source is an adult with an advanced solid tumor such as melanoma, head and neck, liver or kidney cancer. The sample here was CD4+ or CD8+ T cells sorted from blood, taken in a trial of the OX40 agonist ivuxolimab. In nucleotides, the CDR3 is TGTGCCAGTAGTATAGGTAGCGGGAGAGCTGGTGAGCAGTTCTTC. This encodes CASSIGSGRAGEQFF.